The clone carrying this T cell receptor (beta chain) appeared many times. The antigen is undetermined. The germline V gene has CDR1 SEHNR and CDR2 FQNEAQ (reference sequence). V lost 5 bases, J lost 7 bases, and 8 bases stayed unmatched. The CDR3 sequence is 15 residues long. Molecular barcoded adaptors covering alpha/delta and beta/gamma chains were used on about 0.4 ug RNA. TCRdb used MiXCR to reprocess the reads, holding one entry per CDR3 protein. Here the sample spans 45,000 to 55,000 distinct CDR3 sequences, over 9.5% being singletons. Every patient had bone marrow sampled while the disease was active. This sample is part of a study of read filtering for tumor transcriptome and immune sequencing. Study in general: By R-ISS, stages I, II and III held around 8, 15 and 7 patients. Whole-transcriptome libraries were prepared after DNase treatment.

Study results and limitations: RNA-seq captured clonotypes less deeply and reliably than IR-seq.

This rearrangement joins TRBV7-9 to TRBJ1-6; 7 bases line up with TRBD1. The sample comprised a population of CD138-negative cells sorted from bone marrow. The source is a donor older than 35 with multiple myeloma. The CDR3 here is CASSARDRNNSPLHF. Written as DNA, the CDR3 is TGTGCCAGCAGCGCCCGGGACAGAAACAATTCACCCCTCCACTTT.